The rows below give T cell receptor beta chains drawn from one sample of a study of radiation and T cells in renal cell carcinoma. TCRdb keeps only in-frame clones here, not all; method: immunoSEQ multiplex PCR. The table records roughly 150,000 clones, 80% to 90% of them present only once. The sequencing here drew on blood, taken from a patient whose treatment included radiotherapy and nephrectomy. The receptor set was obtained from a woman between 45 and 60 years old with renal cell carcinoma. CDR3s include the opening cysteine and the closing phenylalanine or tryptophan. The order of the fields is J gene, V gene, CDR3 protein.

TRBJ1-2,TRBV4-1,CASSPGQGILPNYGYTF
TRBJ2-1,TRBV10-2,CASSEGLAGGSYNEQFF
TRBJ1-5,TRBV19,CASAISRGGRSQPQHF
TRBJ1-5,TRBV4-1,CASSQDGFLGGNQPQHF
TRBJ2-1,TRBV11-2,CASSSDRGPYNEQFF
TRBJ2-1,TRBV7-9,CASSRAGGWTYNEQFF
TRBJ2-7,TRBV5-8,CASSVRTGVEQYF
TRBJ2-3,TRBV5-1,CASSLRQGHFGMSDTQYF
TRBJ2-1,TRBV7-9,CASSPGTALAYEQFF
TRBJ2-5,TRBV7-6,CASSTGIQETQYF
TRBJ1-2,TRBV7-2,CASSLDSYGYTF
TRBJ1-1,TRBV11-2,CASSQEGPGAEAFF
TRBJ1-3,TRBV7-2,CASSYSVSGNTIYF
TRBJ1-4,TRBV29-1,CSAGTGGRYYEKLFF